This TCR beta chain appears in the sequencing data of a study of T-cell memory formation after mild COVID-19. As for the study in general: TCR clusters mostly belonged to single donors. General study points: CD4/CD8 balance characterized clones contracting day 15 to 85, and CD4+ skew characterized later expanders.

This CDR3 contains 14 residues. The V segment lost 5 bases and the J segment 10 bases; nucleotides outside the gene matches: 9. Germline-derived CDR1 and CDR2 are LGHDT and YNNKEL (reference sequence). TCRdb recomputed calls from the 5' RACE reads with MiXCR, one row per CDR3 protein. The table lists 470,000 or so distinct CDR3 sequences, roughly 18% of them singletons. This clonotype was counted only a few times. Its antigen is as yet unknown. The material sequenced was PBMCs or a T cell subset sorted from them (not recorded which). This clonotype originated in a man between 18 and 29 years old who had mild COVID-19 (a few samples of this study predate the infection). Cell type and time point are not known. The chain carries TRBV3-1 and TRBJ2-1; TRBD2 matches at 9 bases. CDR3 sequence reads: CASSSAGGAGEQFF. Written as DNA, the CDR3 is TGTGCCAGCAGCTCCGCGGGGGGGGCGGGCGAGCAGTTCTTC.